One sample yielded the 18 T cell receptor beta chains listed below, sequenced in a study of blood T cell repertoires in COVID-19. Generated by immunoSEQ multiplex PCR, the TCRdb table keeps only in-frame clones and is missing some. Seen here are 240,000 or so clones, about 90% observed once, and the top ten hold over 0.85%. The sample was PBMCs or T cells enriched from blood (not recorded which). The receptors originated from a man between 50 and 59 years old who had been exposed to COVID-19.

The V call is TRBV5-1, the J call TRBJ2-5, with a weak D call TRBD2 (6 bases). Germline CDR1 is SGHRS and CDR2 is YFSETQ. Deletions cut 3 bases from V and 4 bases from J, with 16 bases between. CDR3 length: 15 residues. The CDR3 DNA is TGCGCCAGCAGCTGGGGACTGGGCTTAAGAGAGACCCAGTACTTC. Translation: CASSWGLGLRETQYF.

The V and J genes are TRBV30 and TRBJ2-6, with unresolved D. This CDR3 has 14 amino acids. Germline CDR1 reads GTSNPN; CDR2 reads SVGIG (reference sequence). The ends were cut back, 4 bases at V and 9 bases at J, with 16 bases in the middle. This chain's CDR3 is CAWTQSRFGNVLTF. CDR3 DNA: TGTGCCTGGACACAGTCCAGGTTTGGCAACGTCCTGACTTTC.

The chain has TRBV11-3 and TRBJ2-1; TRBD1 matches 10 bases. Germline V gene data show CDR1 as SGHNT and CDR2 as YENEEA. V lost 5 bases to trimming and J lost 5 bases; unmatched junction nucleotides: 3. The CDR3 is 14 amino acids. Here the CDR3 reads CASSVGTGDNEQFF. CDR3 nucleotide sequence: TGTGCCAGCAGCGTCGGGACAGGGGACAATGAGCAGTTCTTC.

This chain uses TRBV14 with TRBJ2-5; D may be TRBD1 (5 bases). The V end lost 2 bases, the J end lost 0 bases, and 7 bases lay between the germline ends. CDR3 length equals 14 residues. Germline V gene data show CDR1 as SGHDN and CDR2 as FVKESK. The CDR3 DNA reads TGTGCCAGCAGCCAACTCAGGGACCAAGAGACCCAGTACTTC. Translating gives CASSQLRDQETQYF.

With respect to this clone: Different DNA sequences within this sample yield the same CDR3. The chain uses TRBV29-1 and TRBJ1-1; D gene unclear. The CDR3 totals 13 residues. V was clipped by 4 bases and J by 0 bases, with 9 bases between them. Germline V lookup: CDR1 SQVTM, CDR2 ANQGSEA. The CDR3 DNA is TGCAGCGTTGTGGGCAGGATGAACACTGAAGCTTTCTTT. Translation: CSVVGRMNTEAFF.

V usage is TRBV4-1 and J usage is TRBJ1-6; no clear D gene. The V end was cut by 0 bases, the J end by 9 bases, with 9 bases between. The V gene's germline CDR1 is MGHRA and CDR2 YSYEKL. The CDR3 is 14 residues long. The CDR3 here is CASSQDPAGSPLHF. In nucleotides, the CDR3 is TGCGCCAGCAGCCAAGATCCAGCAGGTTCACCCCTCCACTTT.

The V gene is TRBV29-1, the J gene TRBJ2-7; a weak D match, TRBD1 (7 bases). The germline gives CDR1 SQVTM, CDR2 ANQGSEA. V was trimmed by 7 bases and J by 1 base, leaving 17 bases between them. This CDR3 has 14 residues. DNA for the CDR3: TGCAGCGCTGGAGGGGGCTCAACATCCTACGAGCAGTACTTC. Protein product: CSAGGGSTSYEQYF.

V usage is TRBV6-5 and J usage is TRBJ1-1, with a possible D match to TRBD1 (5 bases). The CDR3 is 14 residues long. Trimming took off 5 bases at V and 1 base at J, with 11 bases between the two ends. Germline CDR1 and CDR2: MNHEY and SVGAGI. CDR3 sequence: CASSTNGGNTEAFF. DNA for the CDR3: TGTGCCAGCAGTACGAACGGGGGGAACACTGAAGCTTTCTTT.

The CDR3 loop reads CASSLGQVVYNEQFF. The CDR3 DNA reads TGTGCCAGCAGCTTGGGGCAGGTTGTCTACAATGAGCAGTTCTTC. V and J are TRBV5-4 and TRBJ2-1; D is ambiguous. The CDR3 is 15 amino acids. CDR1 SGHNT and CDR2 YYREEE come from the germline V gene (reference sequence). Between the trimmed V and J ends, which lost 0 bases and 3 bases, there was a span of 10 bases.

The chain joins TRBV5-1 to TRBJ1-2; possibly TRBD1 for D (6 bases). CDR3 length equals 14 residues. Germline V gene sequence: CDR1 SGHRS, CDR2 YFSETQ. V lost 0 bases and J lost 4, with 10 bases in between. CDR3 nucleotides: TGCGCCAGCAGCTTGGTCCAGGGGAGCTATGGCTACACCTTC. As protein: CASSLVQGSYGYTF.

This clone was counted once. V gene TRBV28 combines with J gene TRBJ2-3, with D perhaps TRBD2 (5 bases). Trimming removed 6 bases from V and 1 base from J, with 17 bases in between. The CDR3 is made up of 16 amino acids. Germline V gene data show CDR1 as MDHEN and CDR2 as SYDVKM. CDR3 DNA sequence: TGTGCCAGCAGCCCCTATGGAGCGGAGGGCACAGATACGCAGTATTTT. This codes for CASSPYGAEGTDTQYF.

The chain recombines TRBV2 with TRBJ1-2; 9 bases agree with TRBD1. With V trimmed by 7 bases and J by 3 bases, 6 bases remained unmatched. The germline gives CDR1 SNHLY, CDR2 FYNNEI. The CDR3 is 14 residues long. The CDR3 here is CASTPRTGDYGYTF. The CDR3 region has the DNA TGTGCCAGCACCCCCCGGACAGGGGACTATGGCTACACCTTC.

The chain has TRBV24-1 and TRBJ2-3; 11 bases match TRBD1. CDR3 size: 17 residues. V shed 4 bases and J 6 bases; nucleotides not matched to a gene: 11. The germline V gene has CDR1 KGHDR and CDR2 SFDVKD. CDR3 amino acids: CATSEAGTGGLVDTQYF. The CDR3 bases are TGTGCCACCAGTGAAGCCGGGACAGGGGGGCTAGTGGATACGCAGTATTTT.

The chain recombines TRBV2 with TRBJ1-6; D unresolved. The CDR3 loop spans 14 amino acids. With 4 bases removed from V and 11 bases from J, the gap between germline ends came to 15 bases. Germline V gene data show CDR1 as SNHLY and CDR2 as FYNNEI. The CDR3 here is CASSGDGPGTPLHF. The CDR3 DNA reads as TGTGCCAGCAGTGGAGACGGCCCCGGGACACCCCTCCACTTT.

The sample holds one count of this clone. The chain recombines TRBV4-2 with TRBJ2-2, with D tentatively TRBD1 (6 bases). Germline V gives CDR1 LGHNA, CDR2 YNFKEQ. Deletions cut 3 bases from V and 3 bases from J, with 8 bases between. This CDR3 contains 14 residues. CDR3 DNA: TGTGCCAGCAGCCAGGCAGGGGACACCGGGGAGCTGTTTTTT. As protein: CASSQAGDTGELFF.

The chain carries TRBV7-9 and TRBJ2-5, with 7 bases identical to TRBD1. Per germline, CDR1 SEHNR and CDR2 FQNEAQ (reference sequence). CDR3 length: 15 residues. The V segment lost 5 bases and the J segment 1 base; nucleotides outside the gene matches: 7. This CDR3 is CASSPLGTAQETQYF. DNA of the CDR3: TGTGCCAGCAGCCCCCTCGGGACAGCCCAAGAGACCCAGTACTTC.

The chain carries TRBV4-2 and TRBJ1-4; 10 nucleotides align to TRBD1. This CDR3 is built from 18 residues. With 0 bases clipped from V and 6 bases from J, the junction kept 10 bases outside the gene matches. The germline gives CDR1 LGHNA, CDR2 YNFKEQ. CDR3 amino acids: CASSQDPTGGERDEKLFF. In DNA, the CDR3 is TGTGCCAGCAGCCAAGATCCGACAGGGGGCGAGCGAGATGAAAAACTGTTTTTT.

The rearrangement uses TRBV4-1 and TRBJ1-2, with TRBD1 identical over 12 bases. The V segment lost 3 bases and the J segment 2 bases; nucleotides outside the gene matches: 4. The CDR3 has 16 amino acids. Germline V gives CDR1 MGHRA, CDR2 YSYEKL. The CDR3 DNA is TGCGCCAGCAGCCACCAAGGGACAGGGGGCAACTATGGCTACACCTTC. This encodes CASSHQGTGGNYGYTF.